These 5 T cell receptor beta chains came from one sample sequenced in a study of cytomegalovirus exposure and HLA in healthy donors. It was with 60 Vbeta and 13 Jbeta primers that the PCR ran. Sequencing used immunoSEQ multiplex PCR; TCRdb keeps in-frame clones, though not all of them. The sample shows approximately 170,000 clones, roughly 80% of them seen only once. The sample was PBMCs. The receptors were sampled from a woman younger than 35 in good health and CMV-seronegative.

The rearrangement links TRBV5-1 to TRBJ1-1, with 8 bases lining up with TRBD1. After removal of 7 bases from V and 3 bases from J, the junction contained 11 bases not matched to a gene. Germline V gives CDR1 SGHRS, CDR2 YFSETQ. This CDR3 has 15 residues. This CDR3 reads CASATGGPAYTEAFF. The CDR3 region has the DNA TGCGCCAGCGCTACAGGGGGGCCGGCATACACTGAAGCTTTCTTT.

V and J are TRBV7-2 and TRBJ1-5; the match to TRBD1 covers 7 bases. Germline CDR1 and CDR2: SGHTA and FQGNSA. V was clipped by 2 bases and J by 4 bases; unmatched bases: 5. This CDR3 is 15 amino acids long. As DNA, the CDR3 is TGTGCCAGCAGCTTAAACAGGGGAGATAATCAGCCCCAGCATTTT. It yields the protein CASSLNRGDNQPQHF.

This clone came up once. This chain connects TRBV7-3 to TRBJ2-7; 7 nucleotides agree with TRBD1. This CDR3 comprises 14 residues. Per the germline V gene, CDR1 is SGHTA and CDR2 is FQGTGA. The V and J ends lost 5 bases and 0 bases, in that order; junction bases with no gene match: 4. DNA for the CDR3: TGTGCCAGCAGCCAGGACAGGTTCTCCTACGAGCAGTACTTC. This codes for CASSQDRFSYEQYF.

In this sample, this clone turned up once. The chain carries TRBV5-1 and TRBJ1-3, with 8 bases fitting TRBD1. There are 16 residues in the CDR3. The ends lost 3 bases at V and 3 bases at J; junction bases unmatched: 8. CDR1 SGHRS and CDR2 YFSETQ come from the germline V gene. CDR3 protein: CASSWGWTGIGNTIYF. DNA for the CDR3: TGCGCCAGCAGCTGGGGTTGGACAGGGATTGGAAACACCATATATTTT.

V is TRBV11-2 and J is TRBJ2-7, with 14 bases lining up with TRBD2. Germline lookup yields CDR1 SGHAT and CDR2 FQNNGV. CDR3 size: 18 residues. With 4 bases clipped from V and 5 bases from J, the junction kept 13 bases outside the gene matches. The CDR3 loop reads CASSSLVGGLAGGNEQYF. DNA for the CDR3: TGTGCCAGCAGCTCCCTAGTGGGCGGACTAGCGGGAGGCAACGAGCAGTACTTC.